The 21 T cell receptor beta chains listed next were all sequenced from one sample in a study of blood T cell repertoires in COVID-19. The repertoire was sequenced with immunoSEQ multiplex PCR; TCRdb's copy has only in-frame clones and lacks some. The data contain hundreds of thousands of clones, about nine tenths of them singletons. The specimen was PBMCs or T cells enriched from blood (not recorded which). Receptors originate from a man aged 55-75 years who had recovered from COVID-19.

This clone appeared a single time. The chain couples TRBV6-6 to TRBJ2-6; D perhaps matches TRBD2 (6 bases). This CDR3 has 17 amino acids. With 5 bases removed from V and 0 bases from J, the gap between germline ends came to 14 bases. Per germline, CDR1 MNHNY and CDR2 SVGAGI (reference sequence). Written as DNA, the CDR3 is TGTGCCAGCAGTCCCCGGAGGGCACCCTCTGGGGCCAACGTCCTGACTTTC. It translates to CASSPRRAPSGANVLTF.

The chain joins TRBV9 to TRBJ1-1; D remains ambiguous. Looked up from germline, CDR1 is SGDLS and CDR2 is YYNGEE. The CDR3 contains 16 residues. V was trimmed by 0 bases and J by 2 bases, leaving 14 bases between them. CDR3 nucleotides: TGTGCCAGCAGCGTAGTGGCCCACGGGGTCAACACTGAAGCTTTCTTT. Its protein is CASSVVAHGVNTEAFF.

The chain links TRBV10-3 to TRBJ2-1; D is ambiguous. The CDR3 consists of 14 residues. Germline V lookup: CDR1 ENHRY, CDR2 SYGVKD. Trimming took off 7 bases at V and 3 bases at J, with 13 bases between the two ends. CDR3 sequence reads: CAINPGLGYNEQFF. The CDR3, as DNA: TGTGCCATCAATCCGGGTCTCGGCTACAATGAGCAGTTCTTC.

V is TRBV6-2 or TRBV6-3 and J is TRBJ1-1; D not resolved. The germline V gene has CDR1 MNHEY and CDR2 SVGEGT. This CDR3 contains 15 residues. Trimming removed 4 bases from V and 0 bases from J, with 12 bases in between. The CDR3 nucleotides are TGTGCCAGCAGTTTTAGTCCGGGAGTGAACACTGAAGCTTTCTTT. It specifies CASSFSPGVNTEAFF.

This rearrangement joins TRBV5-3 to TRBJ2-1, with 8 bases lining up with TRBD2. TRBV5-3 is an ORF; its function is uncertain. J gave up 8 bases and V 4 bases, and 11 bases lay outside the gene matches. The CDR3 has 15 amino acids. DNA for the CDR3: TGTGCCAGAAGCCCATGGCTAGCGGGTCCCTATGAGCAGTTCTTC. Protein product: CARSPWLAGPYEQFF.

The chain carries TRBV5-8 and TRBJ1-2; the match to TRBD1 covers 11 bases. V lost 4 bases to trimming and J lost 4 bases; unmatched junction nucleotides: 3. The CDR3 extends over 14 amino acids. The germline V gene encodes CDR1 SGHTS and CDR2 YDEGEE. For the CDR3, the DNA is TGTGCCAGCAGCGCGGACAGGGGGCCCTATGGCTACACCTTC. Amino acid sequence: CASSADRGPYGYTF.

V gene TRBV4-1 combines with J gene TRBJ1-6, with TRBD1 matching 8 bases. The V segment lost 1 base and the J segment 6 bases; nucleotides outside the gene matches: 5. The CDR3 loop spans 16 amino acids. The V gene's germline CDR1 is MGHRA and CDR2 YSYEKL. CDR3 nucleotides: TGCGCCAGCAGCCAAGGACAGGGGCCTTCTAATTCACCCCTCCACTTT. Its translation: CASSQGQGPSNSPLHF.

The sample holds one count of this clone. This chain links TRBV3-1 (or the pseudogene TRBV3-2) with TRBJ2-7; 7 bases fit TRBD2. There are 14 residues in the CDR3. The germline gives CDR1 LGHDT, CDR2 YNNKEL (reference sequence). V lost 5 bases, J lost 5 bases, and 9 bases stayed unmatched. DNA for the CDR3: TGTGCCAGCAGCAACGCGGGGGTCGGACACGAGCAGTACTTC. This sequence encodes CASSNAGVGHEQYF.

The CDR3 DNA reads TGTGCCAGCAGTTCCCCCGACAGGGTGTCTTACTTC. It translates to CASSSPDRVSYF. The rearrangement joins TRBV27 to TRBJ2-7; 7 bases map to TRBD1. CDR3 size: 12 residues. Unmatched junction bases numbered 10, after V lost 4 bases and J lost 13 bases. Germline V gene sequence: CDR1 MNHEY, CDR2 SMNVEV (reference sequence).

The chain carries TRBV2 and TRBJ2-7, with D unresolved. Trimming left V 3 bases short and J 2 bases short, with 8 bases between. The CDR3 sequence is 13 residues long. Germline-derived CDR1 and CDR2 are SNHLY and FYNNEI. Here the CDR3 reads CASSENRAYEQYF. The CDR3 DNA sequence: TGTGCCAGCAGTGAGAACAGAGCCTACGAGCAGTACTTC. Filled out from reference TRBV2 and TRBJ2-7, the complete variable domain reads EPEVTQTPSHQVTQMGQEVILRCVPISNHLYFYWYRQILGQKVEFLVSFYNNEISEKSEIFDDQFSVERPDGSNFTLKIRSTKLEDSAMYFCASSENRAYEQYFGPGTRLTVT.

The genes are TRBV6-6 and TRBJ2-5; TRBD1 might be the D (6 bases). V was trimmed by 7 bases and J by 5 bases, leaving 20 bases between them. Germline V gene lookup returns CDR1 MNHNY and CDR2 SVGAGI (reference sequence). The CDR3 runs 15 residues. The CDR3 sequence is CASMGQGLGRETQYF. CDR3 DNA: TGTGCCAGCATGGGACAAGGCTTAGGCCGGGAGACCCAGTACTTC.

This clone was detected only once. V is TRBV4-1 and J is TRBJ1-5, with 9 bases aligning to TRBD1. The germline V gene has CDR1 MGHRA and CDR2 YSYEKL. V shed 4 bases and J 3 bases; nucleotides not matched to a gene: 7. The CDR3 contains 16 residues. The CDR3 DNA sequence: TGCGCCAGCAGCCTAACGGGACAGGGCAACAATCAGCCCCAGCATTTT. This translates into CASSLTGQGNNQPQHF.

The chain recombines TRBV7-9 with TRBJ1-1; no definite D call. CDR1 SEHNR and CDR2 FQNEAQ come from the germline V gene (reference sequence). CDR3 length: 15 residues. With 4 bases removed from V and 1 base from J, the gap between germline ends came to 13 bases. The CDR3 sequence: CASSSTGLPNTEAFF. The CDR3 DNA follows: TGTGCCAGCAGCTCTACCGGACTACCGAACACTGAAGCTTTCTTT.

The CDR3 bases are TGTGCCAGCAGTTTGGGGACAGCGACTAATGAAAAACTGTTTTTT. Residues: CASSLGTATNEKLFF. The chain joins TRBV28 to TRBJ1-4; 7 bases are shared with TRBD1. Trimming removed 3 bases from V and 2 bases from J; junction bases left unmatched: 3. There are 15 residues in the CDR3. Germline-derived CDR1 and CDR2 are MDHEN and SYDVKM. Together with reference TRBV28 and TRBJ1-4, the CDR3 gives the full variable domain: DVKVTQSSRYLVKRTGEKVFLECVQDMDHENMFWYRQDPGLGLRLIYFSYDVKMKEKGDIPEGYSVSREKKERFSLILESASTNQTSMYLCASSLGTATNEKLFFGSGTQLSVL.

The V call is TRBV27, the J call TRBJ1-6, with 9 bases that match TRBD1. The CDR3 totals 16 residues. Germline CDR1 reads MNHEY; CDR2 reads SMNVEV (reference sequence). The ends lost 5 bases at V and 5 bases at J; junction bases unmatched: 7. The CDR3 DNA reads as TGTGCCAGCAGTGCAACAGGGGGCGGGAATAATTCACCCCTCCACTTT. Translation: CASSATGGGNNSPLHF.

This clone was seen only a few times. The DNA for the CDR3 is TGTGCCAGCAGCTGGACAGGGGTGACCTATGGCTACACCTTC. Amino acids: CASSWTGVTYGYTF. This chain uses TRBV7-9 with TRBJ1-2; 9 bases agree with TRBD1. V trimming: 4 bases; J trimming: 4 bases; junction bases outside the gene matches: 4. The V gene's germline CDR1 is SEHNR and CDR2 FQNEAQ (reference sequence). The length of the CDR3 is 14 residues. The variable domain in full, completed from reference TRBV7-9 and TRBJ1-2, reads DTGVSQNPRHKITKRGQNVTFRCDPISEHNRLYWYRQTLGQGPEFLTYFQNEAQLEKSRLLSDRFSAERPKGSFSTLEIQRTEQGDSAMYLCASSWTGVTYGYTFGSGTRLTVV.

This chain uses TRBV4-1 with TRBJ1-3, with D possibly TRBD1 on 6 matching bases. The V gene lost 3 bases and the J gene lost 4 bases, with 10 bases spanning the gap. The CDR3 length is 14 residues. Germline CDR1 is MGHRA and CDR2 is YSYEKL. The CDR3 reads CASSHPGAGNTIYF. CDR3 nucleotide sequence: TGCGCCAGCAGCCACCCAGGGGCGGGAAACACCATATATTTT.

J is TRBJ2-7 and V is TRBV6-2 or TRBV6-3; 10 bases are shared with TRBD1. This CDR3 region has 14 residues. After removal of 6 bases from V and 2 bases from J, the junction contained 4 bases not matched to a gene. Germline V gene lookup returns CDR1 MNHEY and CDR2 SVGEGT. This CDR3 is CASSHGQGAYEQYF. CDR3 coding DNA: TGTGCCAGCAGCCATGGACAGGGGGCCTACGAGCAGTACTTC.

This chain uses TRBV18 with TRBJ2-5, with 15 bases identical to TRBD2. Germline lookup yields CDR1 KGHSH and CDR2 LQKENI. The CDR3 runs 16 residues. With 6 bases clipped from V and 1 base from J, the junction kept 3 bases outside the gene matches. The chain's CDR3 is CASSGLAGGLQETQYF. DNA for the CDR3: TGTGCCAGCTCCGGACTAGCGGGGGGGCTCCAAGAGACCCAGTACTTC.

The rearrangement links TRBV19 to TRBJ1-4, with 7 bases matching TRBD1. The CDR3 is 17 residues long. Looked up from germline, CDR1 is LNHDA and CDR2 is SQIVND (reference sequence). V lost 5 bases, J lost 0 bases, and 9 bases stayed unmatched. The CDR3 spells CASSSGQVISTNEKLFF. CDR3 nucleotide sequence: TGTGCCAGTAGTTCCGGACAGGTGATTTCAACTAATGAAAAACTGTTTTTT.

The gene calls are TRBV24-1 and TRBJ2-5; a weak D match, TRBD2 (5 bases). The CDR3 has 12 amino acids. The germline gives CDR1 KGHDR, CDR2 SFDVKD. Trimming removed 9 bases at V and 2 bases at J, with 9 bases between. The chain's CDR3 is CATQTGQETQYF. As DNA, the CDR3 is TGTGCCACCCAGACGGGGCAAGAGACCCAGTACTTC.